This TCR beta chain was identified in a study of T cell responses to AZD1222 COVID-19 vaccine. Points from the study as a whole: Females outnumbered males among donors, who were mostly white British; clonal diversity was possibly underestimated. Receipt of two AZD1222 doses was followed by a rise in Spike-specific TCR breadth and depth. At baseline, seropositivity was found in only five or six AZD1222 recipients.

To note about this clone: Its antigen is unidentified.

V was cut by 0 bases and J by 6 bases, with 9 bases left in between. Germline lookup yields CDR1 SGHTA and CDR2 FQGNSA. The CDR3 length is 13 residues. Second-dose intervals of approximately 4 or approximately 12 weeks were pooled. Libraries were prepared by immunoSEQ multiplex PCR; TCRdb keeps only in-frame clonotypes and omits some of them. The sample contains approximately 150,000 clones, 90% to 95% of which appear only once. The specimen was peripheral blood, collected 28 days after the second AZD1222 dose. This clonotype originated in an adult who received the AZD1222 COVID-19 vaccine. The chain employs TRBV7-2 and TRBJ2-7; TRBD2 is a possible D gene (6 bases). The CDR3 loop reads CASSLAGRSEQYF. The DNA for the CDR3 is TGTGCCAGCAGCTTAGCAGGGAGGTCCGAGCAGTACTTC.